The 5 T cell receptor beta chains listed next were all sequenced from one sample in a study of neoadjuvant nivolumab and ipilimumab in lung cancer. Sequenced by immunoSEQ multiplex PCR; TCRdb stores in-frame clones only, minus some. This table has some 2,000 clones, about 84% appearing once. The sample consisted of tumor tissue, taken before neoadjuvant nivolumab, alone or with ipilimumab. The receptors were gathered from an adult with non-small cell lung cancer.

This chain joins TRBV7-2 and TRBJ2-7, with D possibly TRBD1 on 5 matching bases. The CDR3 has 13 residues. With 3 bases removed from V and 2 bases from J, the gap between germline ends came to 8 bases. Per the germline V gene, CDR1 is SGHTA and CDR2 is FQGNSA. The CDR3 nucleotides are TGTGCCAGCAGCTTTGGACATCCCTACGAGCAGTACTTC. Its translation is CASSFGHPYEQYF.

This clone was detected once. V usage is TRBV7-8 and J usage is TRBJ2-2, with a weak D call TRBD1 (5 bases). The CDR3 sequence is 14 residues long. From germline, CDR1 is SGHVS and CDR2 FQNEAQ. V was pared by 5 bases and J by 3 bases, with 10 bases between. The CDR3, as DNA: TGTGCCAGCAGCCTGACAGACTACACCGGGGAGCTGTTTTTT. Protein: CASSLTDYTGELFF.

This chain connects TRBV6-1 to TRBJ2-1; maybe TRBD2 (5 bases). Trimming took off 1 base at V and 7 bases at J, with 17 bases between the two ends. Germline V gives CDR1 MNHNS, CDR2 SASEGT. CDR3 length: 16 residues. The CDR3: CASSEVGSSGGNEQFF. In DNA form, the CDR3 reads TGTGCCAGCAGTGAAGTTGGGTCCTCGGGCGGGAATGAGCAGTTCTTC.

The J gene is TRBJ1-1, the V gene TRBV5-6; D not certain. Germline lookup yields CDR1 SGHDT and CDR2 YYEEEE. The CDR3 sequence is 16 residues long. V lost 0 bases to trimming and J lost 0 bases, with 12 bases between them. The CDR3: CASSLGTAVMNTEAFF. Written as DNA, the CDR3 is TGTGCCAGCAGCTTGGGCACAGCTGTTATGAACACTGAAGCTTTCTTT.

CDR3 loop: CASSGRLAGAHEQYF. In nucleotides, the CDR3 is TGTGCCAGCAGCGGGAGACTAGCGGGAGCCCACGAGCAGTACTTC. The chain is built from TRBV2 and TRBJ2-7; 12 bases align to TRBD2. This CDR3 is 15 amino acids long. Germline values: CDR1 SNHLY, CDR2 FYNNEI. The trim removed 6 bases at V and 5 bases at J, leaving 8 bases unmatched.